The sequence of this T cell receptor (beta chain) was determined in a study of CD8 T cells in ankylosing spondylitis. This clonotype has ten or more counts. Its specificity is not known. Study-level results: The disease-linked clones had a CD8+ phenotype and low blood frequencies. Ankylosing spondylitis blood appeared to be characterized by a TCR beta motif of under 10 highly homologous variants. Matched ankylosing spondylitis synovial fluid reportedly contained a significantly enriched population of disease-linked clones.

The CDR3 contains 14 residues. V shed 10 bases, J shed 4 bases, and the junction held 9 bases outside the gene matches. Making the TCR beta libraries involved quantitative 5'-RACE with molecular barcodes. Each CDR3 protein is one row after TCRdb ran MiXCR on the 5' RACE reads. The sample carries a few hundred thousand distinct CDR3 sequences, about 10% recorded once. The sequenced sample was blood, either unsorted or a sorted T cell fraction (not recorded which). V usage is TRBV12-3 or TRBV12-4 and J usage is TRBJ2-2; 7 nucleotides align to TRBD2. The receptor was isolated from a male donor with ankylosing spondylitis or in good health (not recorded which). CDR3 in amino acids: CATEVGGRTGELFF. CDR3 DNA sequence: TGTGCCACAGAGGTGGGAGGGCGCACCGGGGAGCTGTTTTTT.